This entry is about one T cell receptor (beta chain). Its antigen remains unidentified. No clone much larger than this one lies a single base away; base qualities are absent. According to the germline V gene, CDR1 reads MDHEN and CDR2 reads SYDVKM. V is pruned by 5 bases and J by 1 base, leaving 3 bases of the junction without a gene match. From the cysteine up to the phenylalanine, the CDR3 has a length of 14 residues. The only DNA kept is the CDR3, 42 bases in frame from the first base. These data are taken from a study of T cell repertoires in cytomegalovirus infection (dated by TCRdb to the late 2010s). Looking at the study overall: Because public TCR beta signatures pointed to carriage of CMV infection together with the matching HLA type, the HLA type of each donor mattered for the analysis. Overall study outcomes, separate from this receptor: In both this cohort and an independent roughly 400-donor cohort, the cumulative frequency of public TCR beta family members distinguished carriers of CMV infection plus the relevant HLA type. The ex vivo response was dominated by HLA-C-restricted CMV-specific TCR beta clonotypes, which also provided the single most frequent clonotype in two of eight donors.

Sequencer: Illumina HiSeq 1500. TCRdb itself trimmed the public reads at Q25 with fastp, ran MiXCR and retained productive beta chains. Rows with one shared CDR3 protein collapse into an entry with the most common genes and DNA. The sample has about 740,000 distinct CDR3 sequences on record, approximately 40% of them singletons. Jointly, the top ten make up roughly 2.8% of the sample. The sample comprised PBMCs. Recombination joined TRBV28 with TRBJ2-5, and TRBD2 aligns with 8 junction nucleotides. The TCR sequence derives from a human donor in good health (CMV status not recorded). Some clones in this sample may be carry-over from other donors' samples. CDR3 loop: CASSLLAAQETQYF. In nucleotides, the sequence is TGTGCCAGCAGTCTACTAGCGGCCCAAGAGACCCAGTACTTC. The entire variable domain, with the stretches around the CDR3 drawn from the reference TRBV28 and TRBJ2-5 proteins, is DVKVTQSSRYLVKRTGEKVFLECVQDMDHENMFWYRQDPGLGLRLIYFSYDVKMKEKGDIPEGYSVSREKKERFSLILESASTNQTSMYLCASSLLAAQETQYFGPGTRLLVL.